One and the same sample provided the 19 T cell receptor beta chains below, sequenced in a study of T cells after yellow fever vaccination (dated by TCRdb to the late 2010s). To prepare the library, 5' RACE was applied. Sequenced using an Illumina NovaSeq 6000. TCRdb reran the public reads through fastp at Q25 and MiXCR, keeping productive beta chains. Each CDR3 protein gets just one entry, which takes the most common genes and DNA from the rows behind it. The sample table lists some 220,000 distinct CDR3 sequences, approximately 3.3% of them with a count of one. Of the sample, about 3.3% is held by the ten largest clones. The meaning of the sample's treatment or condition label: live attenuated yellow fever vaccine strain. Sequenced here: CD4+ T cells sorted from PBMCs, sampled 10 days after the yellow fever booster vaccination. The receptors were gathered from a man between 18 and 29 years old who received the YFV17D yellow fever vaccine.

This clonotype came up many times. The genes are TRBV27 and TRBJ2-4; the match to TRBD1 covers 7 bases. The germline V gene encodes CDR1 MNHEY and CDR2 SMNVEV (reference sequence). This CDR3 has 14 amino acids. V was pared by 6 bases and J by 7 bases, with 9 bases of the junction left unmatched. Here the CDR3 reads CASRAYEGANIQYF. The CDR3 nucleotides read TGTGCCAGCAGGGCGTATGAGGGGGCGAACATTCAGTACTTC.

In this sample, this clonotype turned up a few times. In DNA, the CDR3 is TGTGCCAGCAGCCAAGTAGACTTAATCGATGGCTACACCTTC. Amino acid sequence: CASSQVDLIDGYTF. The chain is built from TRBV4-2 and TRBJ1-2; D is undetermined. Between the trimmed V and J ends, which lost 1 base and 6 bases, there was a span of 12 bases. Germline assignment: CDR1 LGHNA and CDR2 YNFKEQ. The CDR3 loop spans 14 amino acids.

With respect to this clonotype: A junction boundary mismatches the germline segment, possibly from a read error. Written as DNA, the CDR3 is TGTGCCAGCAGGTTATCAGTGGTCGGGGGCTGCACCTTC. Protein product: CASRLSVVGGCTF. This chain connects TRBV2 to TRBJ1-2; maybe TRBD1 (6 bases). The CDR3 runs to 13 residues. In germline, CDR1 is SNHLY, CDR2 FYNNEI.

The sample holds many counts of this clonotype. The chain employs TRBV5-1 and TRBJ2-7; D might be TRBD1 or TRBD2, each matching 6 bases. Germline V gene lookup returns CDR1 SGHRS and CDR2 YFSETQ. V was clipped by 4 bases and J by 5 bases, with 22 bases between them. This CDR3 comprises 16 residues. CDR3 DNA sequence: TGCGCCAGCAGCCCCGGGCCCGGGGGCCCTCTGGACGAGCAGTACTTC. Its translation: CASSPGPGGPLDEQYF.

This clonotype was seen at least ten times. This sequence joins TRBV14 and TRBJ2-5; no reliable D call. The CDR3 has 12 amino acids. The ends were cut back, 4 bases at V and 0 bases at J, with 3 bases in the middle. CDR1 is SGHDN and CDR2 is FVKESK in the germline V gene. CDR3 loop: CASSRYQETQYF. DNA for the CDR3: TGTGCCAGCAGCCGATACCAAGAGACCCAGTACTTC.

Many counts were recorded for this clonotype. V and J are TRBV7-2 and TRBJ2-7; tentative D call: TRBD1 (6 bases). The CDR3 sequence is 12 residues long. CDR1 and CDR2 from the germline V gene are SGHTA and FQGNSA. V lost 4 bases and J 5 bases, leaving 9 bases between the germline ends. The CDR3 sequence is CASSSTGNEQYF. The CDR3, as DNA: TGTGCCAGCAGCTCAACAGGGAACGAGCAGTACTTC.

This clonotype was found a few times. The CDR3 nucleotides read TGTGCCAGCAGCCAGGGCCTTCCTGCAACCGGAAACACCATATATTTT. This gives the protein CASSQGLPATGNTIYF. The chain combines TRBV6-5 with TRBJ1-3, with TRBD1 as a possible D gene (5 bases). This CDR3 is built from 16 residues. Trimming removed 6 bases at V and 4 bases at J, with 19 bases between. The germline CDR1 and CDR2 sequences are MNHEY and SVGAGI.

The CDR3 sequence: CASSPILGGNTGELFF. CDR3 nucleotide sequence: TGTGCCAGCTCACCAATTCTCGGCGGTAACACCGGGGAGCTGTTTTTT. V and J are TRBV18 and TRBJ2-2; D unresolved. Germline CDR1 is KGHSH and CDR2 is LQKENI. Trimming shortened V by 2 bases and J by 2 bases, and 12 bases separated the two germline ends. The CDR3 is 16 residues long.

The chain combines TRBV5-1 with TRBJ2-1, with 11 nucleotides matching TRBD2. CDR3 length: 17 amino acids. Germline CDR1 reads SGHRS; CDR2 reads YFSETQ. V shed 3 bases and J 9 bases; nucleotides not matched to a gene: 14. CDR3 DNA: TGCGCCAGCAGCTCCAATGCTTTACTAGCGGGGGTGGTTGAGCAGTTCTTC. This gives the protein CASSSNALLAGVVEQFF.

A note on this clonotype: This may come from a read error, since a much larger clone is one base off. V is TRBV29-1 and J is TRBJ2-3, with D tentatively TRBD1 or TRBD2 (5 bases each). Germline V gives CDR1 SQVTM, CDR2 ANQGSEA. The CDR3 covers 13 residues. The CDR3 nucleotides read TGCAGCGTGGGACCGCTTAGCACAGATACGCAGTTTTTT. Translating gives CSVGPLSTDTQFF.

This clonotype was observed a handful of times. The gene calls are TRBV5-1 and TRBJ1-2; D unresolved. V was shortened by 7 bases and J by 4 bases, with 14 bases between the two germline ends. The CDR3 extends over 13 amino acids. The germline CDR1 and CDR2 sequences are SGHRS and YFSETQ. CDR3 region: CASRAEGPYGYTF. The CDR3 DNA is TGCGCCAGCCGGGCCGAGGGCCCCTATGGCTACACCTTC. Full variable domain (missing parts from reference TRBV5-1 and TRBJ1-2): KAGVTQTPRYLIKTRGQQVTLSCSPISGHRSVSWYQQTPGQGLQFLFEYFSETQRNKGNFPGRFSGRQFSNSRSEMNVSTLELGDSALYLCASRAEGPYGYTFGSGTRLTVV.

This clonotype was observed a handful of times. The chain employs TRBV10-3 and TRBJ1-5; D ambiguous. The CDR3 extends over 14 amino acids. The germline V gene encodes CDR1 ENHRY and CDR2 SYGVKD. With 0 bases removed from V and 4 bases from J, the gap between germline ends came to 7 bases. The CDR3: CAISESNGNQPQHF. Here the CDR3 DNA reads TGTGCCATCAGTGAGTCAAATGGGAATCAGCCCCAGCATTTT.

This clonotype was seen more than once but under ten times. The J gene is TRBJ2-6, the V gene TRBV24-1; the D gene could be TRBD1 or TRBD2 (5 bases each). Germline CDR1 is KGHDR and CDR2 is SFDVKD. V was trimmed by 3 bases and J by 3 bases, leaving 11 bases between them. CDR3 length: 16 amino acids. The CDR3 is CATSDPRGDGANVLTF. DNA for the CDR3: TGTGCCACCAGTGATCCAAGGGGAGATGGGGCCAACGTCCTGACTTTC.

This clonotype was recorded at least ten times. The chain uses TRBV2 and TRBJ1-4, with a tentative D call TRBD1 (5 bases). Trimming stripped 5 bases from V and 5 bases from J, with 12 bases between. The germline gives CDR1 SNHLY, CDR2 FYNNEI. The CDR3 has 14 amino acids. The CDR3 spells CASSRDLPNEKLFF. The DNA of the CDR3 is TGTGCCAGCAGTCGGGACCTCCCGAATGAAAAACTGTTTTTT.

This clonotype has just a few counts. The gene calls are TRBV5-4 and TRBJ2-3; perhaps TRBD2 as D (6 bases). Germline V CDR1 and CDR2: SGHNT, YYREEE (reference sequence). With 3 bases removed from V and 7 bases from J, the gap between germline ends came to 12 bases. This CDR3 is 13 amino acids long. CDR3 nucleotide sequence: TGTGCCAGCAGCTCGGCGGGGCAAAATACGCAGTATTTT. Encoded protein: CASSSAGQNTQYF.

This clonotype was counted ten times or more. The chain recombines TRBV20-1 with TRBJ2-1, with TRBD2 as a possible D gene (6 bases). V dropped 3 bases and J dropped 4 bases, with 10 bases sitting between them. CDR1 is DFQATT, CDR2 SNEGSKA, per germline (reference sequence). The CDR3 contains 13 residues. The CDR3 DNA reads TGCAGTGCTAGCTACGGAGGGTACAATGAGCAGTTCTTC. Its translation: CSASYGGYNEQFF.

This clonotype was recorded a few times. The genes are TRBV5-6 and TRBJ2-7; TRBD1 agrees at 8 bases. The V segment lost 3 bases and the J segment 2 bases; nucleotides outside the gene matches: 4. The CDR3 covers 14 residues. Per germline, CDR1 SGHDT and CDR2 YYEEEE. CDR3 DNA sequence: TGTGCCAGCAGCTGGGGGACAGGTGCCTACGAGCAGTACGTC. Translated: CASSWGTGAYEQYV.

Remarks on this clonotype: This could be a read error, since a much larger clone is one nucleotide away. J is TRBJ2-1 and V is TRBV7-3; possible D gene TRBD1, 6 bases. The CDR3 consists of 13 residues. The germline gives CDR1 SGHTA, CDR2 FQGTGA. The CDR3 spells CASSKDRDNGQFF. The CDR3 DNA sequence: TGTGCCAGCAGCAAAGATCGGGACAATGGGCAGTTCTTC.

This clonotype occurred many times. V and J are TRBV7-6 and TRBJ2-5, with D possibly being TRBD2 (6 bases). The CDR3 length is 14 residues. CDR1 and CDR2 from the germline V gene are SGHVS and FNYEAQ. Trimming stripped 5 bases from V and 5 bases from J, with 15 bases between. DNA of the CDR3: TGTGCCAGCAGCGTGGTGGGAGGCCTGGAGACCCAGTACTTC. Translated: CASSVVGGLETQYF.